This T cell receptor (beta chain) comes out of a study of shared clonotypes between healthy human individuals. Whole-study findings and limits: As a rule, naive subsets had a larger estimated richness than memory subsets. Relative to clonotypes present in all four donors, those not shared had lower generation probabilities.

Of note for this clone: The antigen is unknown.

Trimming removed 0 bases from V and 0 bases from J, with 9 bases in between. CDR3 size: 16 residues. CDR1 and CDR2 from the germline V gene are SGHRS and YFSETQ. Only in-frame clones appear in the TCRdb table, and some are missing; sequencing was by immunoSEQ multiplex PCR. The data contain 2.3 million or so clones, over 85% of them singletons. HIV-negative, healthy adults without recent acute infections or vaccinations were the donors. The investigators split CD4+ cells into a CD45RA+ naive subset and a CD45RA-negative memory subset. The TCR was taken from a man between 18 and 29 years old in good health. Some clones in this sample may be carry-over from other donors' samples. Material for sequencing was naive CD4+ T cells from PBMCs. Regarding subset: CD45RA+ positively selected. This chain links TRBV5-1 with TRBJ2-2; D not resolved. CDR3 residues: CASSLAAGSNTGELFF. The DNA for the CDR3 is TGCGCCAGCAGCTTGGCCGCCGGATCGAACACCGGGGAGCTGTTTTTT. The full variable domain, its missing parts supplied by reference TRBV5-1 and TRBJ2-2, is KAGVTQTPRYLIKTRGQQVTLSCSPISGHRSVSWYQQTPGQGLQFLFEYFSETQRNKGNFPGRFSGRQFSNSRSEMNVSTLELGDSALYLCASSLAAGSNTGELFFGEGSRLTVL.